This record covers a single TCR beta chain. The data originate from a study of blood T cell repertoires in COVID-19. In the original processing: Cell counts per sample came from amplifying reference gene primers. The protocol was immunoSEQ multiplex PCR, while the TCRdb copy is restricted to in-frame clones and leaves out a portion. Clone size and the V and J calls come from that table; the DNA yielded D and trimming. The sample records some 400,000 clones, approximately 86% being singletons. Germline V gene data show CDR1 as KGHSH and CDR2 as LQKENI. The J segment lost 2 bases and the V segment lost 3 bases, leaving 6 bases of the junction unmatched. The CDR3 contains 16 residues.

This chain links TRBV18 with TRBJ2-2; 7 bases line up with TRBD1. This clonotype was obtained from a human donor in a cohort sampled during active COVID-19. The sample taken for sequencing was peripheral blood. The CDR3 here is CASSPGTGVNTGELFF. CDR3 DNA sequence: TGTGCCAGCTCACCGGGAACAGGGGTAAACACCGGGGAGCTGTTTTTT.